Sequencing of this T cell receptor (beta chain) was carried out in a study of T cells after yellow fever vaccination. Study-wide results and caveats: Clonotype sharing between CD4 and CD8 compartments was small. Clones that expanded after primary vaccination mostly reappeared after the booster (around 96% CD4, about 89% CD8). Researchers cautioned that FACS-sorted repertoires could harbor abundant clonotypes contaminating from the bulk population.

Regarding this clonotype: Its specificity is not known.

CDR1 is LGHNA and CDR2 is YSLEER in the germline V gene. V lost 4 bases and J 9 bases, leaving 13 bases between the germline ends. This CDR3 contains 13 residues. A universal primer site and UMIs were added as TCR cDNA was made by 5'RACE template switching. Via MiXCR, TCRdb re-called the 5' RACE reads, giving one row per CDR3 protein. The sample comprises 620,000 or so distinct CDR3 sequences, 9% to 15% of which are singletons, and more than 13% rests with the top ten. This sequence joins TRBV4-3 and TRBJ1-5; the D gene is possibly TRBD1 (5 bases). This sample comprised PBMCs, obtained on the day of the yellow fever booster vaccination. This clonotype was obtained from a man younger than 45 who received the YFV17D yellow fever vaccine. CDR3 sequence: CASSRDGAGPQHF. CDR3 coding DNA: TGCGCCAGCAGCCGAGACGGGGCAGGGCCCCAGCATTTT.